The subject of this entry is one T cell receptor (beta chain). Its antigen is currently unknown. This entry comes from a study of cytomegalovirus exposure and HLA in healthy donors. Study context: Assignment to the Caucasian-associated ancestry cluster applied to 75% to 85% of the approximately 390 genotyped donors. Study outcomes and limitations: Across all donors, roughly uniform sequencing depth was an assumption of the presence/absence analyses. CMV antigen specificity was confirmed in vitro for three CMV-associated chains. Clonal expansion was found to be greater in HLA-associated TCR beta chains than in equally common others in a later analysis.

Trimming stripped 5 bases from V and 6 bases from J, with 17 bases between. Germline assignment: CDR1 MNHEY and CDR2 SVGAGI. The CDR3 is 14 amino acids. Use of 60 Vbeta and 13 Jbeta primers characterized the PCR. Libraries were prepared by immunoSEQ multiplex PCR; TCRdb keeps only in-frame clonotypes and omits some of them. The table shows about 200,000 clones, with more than 9.5% occurring only once. What was sequenced was PBMCs. This clonotype was sampled from a man aged 45-65 years in good health and CMV-seropositive. The J gene is TRBJ2-7, the V gene TRBV6-5, with D possibly TRBD1 on 5 matching bases. The CDR3, as DNA: TGTGCCAGCAGTGCAACTGGGGCTTCGGCCGAGCAGTACGTC. It is translated as CASSATGASAEQYV.